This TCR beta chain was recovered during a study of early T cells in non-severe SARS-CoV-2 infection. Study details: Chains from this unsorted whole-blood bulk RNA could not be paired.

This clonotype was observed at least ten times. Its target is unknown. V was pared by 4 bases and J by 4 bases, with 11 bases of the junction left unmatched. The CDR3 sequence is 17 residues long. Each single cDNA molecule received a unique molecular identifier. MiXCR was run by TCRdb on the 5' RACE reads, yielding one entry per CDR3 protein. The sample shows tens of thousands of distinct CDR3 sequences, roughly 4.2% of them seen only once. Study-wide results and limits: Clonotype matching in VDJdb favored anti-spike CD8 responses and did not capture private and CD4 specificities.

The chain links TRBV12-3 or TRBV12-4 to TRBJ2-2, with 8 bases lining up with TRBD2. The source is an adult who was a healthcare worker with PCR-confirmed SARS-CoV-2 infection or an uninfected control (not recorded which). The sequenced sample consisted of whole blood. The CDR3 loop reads CASSSPRAGGPTGELFF. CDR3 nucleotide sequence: TGTGCCAGCAGTTCTCCGCGGGCGGGGGGTCCCACCGGGGAGCTGTTTTTT.